The 30 T cell receptor beta chains below come from one sample, sequenced in a study of circulating CD8 cells and anti-PD-1 response in melanoma. Live CD3+CD8+TCRalphabeta+ cells were sorted into four subsets by PD-1 and/or TIGIT. Using approximately 16 ng of total RNA, TCR libraries were made with the QIAseq Immune Repertoire TCR panel. TCRdb re-analysed the reads in MiXCR, keeping a single row per CDR3 protein. Of around 520 distinct CDR3 sequences listed, 5% to 6.5% are singletons. This material consisted of CD8+ T cells from PBMCs, taken at baseline or after one month of anti-PD-1 therapy (not recorded which). These TCRs come from a human donor with melanoma.

This clonotype is labeled large. J is TRBJ2-1 and V is TRBV7-3, with no clear D. The CDR3 contains 16 residues. Trimming removed 1 base at V and 0 bases at J, with 10 bases between. Germline V CDR1 and CDR2: SGHTA, FQGTGA. CDR3 region: CASSLMVGNSYNEQFF. The DNA of the CDR3 is TGTGCCAGCAGCTTAATGGTGGGGAACTCCTACAATGAGCAGTTCTTC.

By share, this clonotype ranks as large. J is TRBJ2-3 and V is TRBV29-1; the D gene is possibly TRBD1 (6 bases). The CDR3 is made up of 14 amino acids. V shed 7 bases and J shed 6 bases, with 20 bases lying between them. Germline V gives CDR1 SQVTM, CDR2 ANQGSEA. The CDR3 DNA reads TGCAGCGCTGATGACAGGCCTGGGTCTGATACGCAGTATTTT. This encodes CSADDRPGSDTQYF.

By share, this clonotype counts as large. The chain joins TRBV7-2 to TRBJ2-6; 10 bases match TRBD1. Germline V lookup: CDR1 SGHTA, CDR2 FQGNSA. This CDR3 has 16 residues. The V and J ends lost 5 bases and 2 bases, in that order; junction bases with no gene match: 3. The CDR3 spells CASSTTGGTGANVLTF. The CDR3 region has the DNA TGTGCCAGCAGCACGACAGGGGGCACTGGGGCCAACGTCCTGACTTTC.

By share, this clonotype counts as large. The chain links TRBV27 to TRBJ2-7; D possibly corresponds to TRBD1 (6 bases). Per the germline V gene, CDR1 is MNHEY and CDR2 is SMNVEV (reference sequence). Trimming took 5 bases from V and 7 from J, leaving 21 bases between them. This CDR3 has 15 residues. CDR3 DNA sequence: TGTGCCAGCAGTACCTTCCAGGGGCCCCTTCGGGAGCAGTACTTC. Its protein is CASSTFQGPLREQYF.

By proportion, this clonotype is medium-sized. V and J are TRBV7-9 and TRBJ2-7, with 9 bases that match TRBD1. Germline-derived CDR1 and CDR2 are SEHNR and FQNEAQ (reference sequence). The CDR3 totals 15 residues. Trimming removed 7 bases from V and 3 bases from J; junction bases left unmatched: 10. CDR3 amino acids: CASTDTGTGHYEQYF. Here the CDR3 DNA reads TGTGCCAGCACGGACACCGGGACAGGGCACTACGAGCAGTACTTC. The variable domain in full, with the rest retrieved from reference TRBV7-9 and TRBJ2-7, is DTGVSQNPRHKITKRGQNVTFRCDPISEHNRLYWYRQTLGQGPEFLTYFQNEAQLEKSRLLSDRFSAERPKGSFSTLEIQRTEQGDSAMYLCASTDTGTGHYEQYFGPGTRLTVT.

Relative to its sample, this clonotype is large (0.1 to 1%). The rearrangement links TRBV28 to TRBJ1-1; no firm D call. Germline CDR1 and CDR2: MDHEN and SYDVKM. V was trimmed by 3 bases and J by 5 bases, leaving 10 bases between them. The CDR3 is 13 residues long. In nucleotides, the CDR3 is TGTGCCAGCAGTTTTACCAGGCGAACTGAAGCTTTCTTT. Its protein product is CASSFTRRTEAFF.

This clonotype is labeled as medium-sized. The J gene is TRBJ2-5, the V gene TRBV2; the match to TRBD2 covers 13 bases. With V trimmed by 4 bases and J by 6 bases, 23 bases remained unmatched. Germline values: CDR1 SNHLY, CDR2 FYNNEI. The CDR3 contains 21 residues. The CDR3 protein is CASSGLPRLAGGHPSKQTQYF. Here the CDR3 DNA reads TGTGCCAGCAGTGGCCTCCCACGACTAGCGGGGGGCCACCCCTCTAAGCAGACCCAGTACTTC.

The gene calls are TRBV12-3 or TRBV12-4 and TRBJ1-4; no definite D call. V was clipped by 5 bases and J by 7 bases, with 14 bases between them. CDR3 length: 14 residues. This CDR3 is CASSRESLSEKLFF. The CDR3 DNA follows: TGTGCCAGCAGTCGGGAGAGTCTAAGTGAAAAACTGTTTTTT.

The rearrangement links TRBV28 to TRBJ2-7, with 8 bases that match TRBD1. There are 14 residues in the CDR3. V dropped 4 bases and J dropped 5; count of bases not matched to a gene: 7. Germline V gene sequence: CDR1 MDHEN, CDR2 SYDVKM. The CDR3 sequence is CASSYRGSHDEQYF. The CDR3 DNA follows: TGTGCCAGCAGTTACAGGGGGTCCCACGACGAGCAGTACTTC.

Judged by abundance, this clonotype is large. V is TRBV27 and J is TRBJ1-4; possible D gene TRBD1, 5 bases. V lost 3 bases, J lost 4 bases, and 9 bases lay in between. CDR3 length equals 14 residues. From germline, CDR1 is MNHEY and CDR2 SMNVEV (reference sequence). The CDR3 region has the DNA TGTGCCAGCAGTTTGTTGAGGGGTAATGAAAAACTGTTTTTT. Protein: CASSLLRGNEKLFF.

This clonotype is termed large. The V call is TRBV12-3 or TRBV12-4, the J call TRBJ2-7, with D possibly TRBD2 on 6 matching bases. This CDR3 spans 14 amino acids. The V gene lost 6 bases and the J gene lost 4 bases, with 16 bases spanning the gap. CDR3 sequence: CASSKAWGDYEQYF. The CDR3, as DNA: TGTGCCAGCAGCAAGGCATGGGGGGATTACGAGCAGTACTTC.

By sample fraction, this clonotype is large. The rearrangement links TRBV19 to TRBJ1-5; D uncertain. Germline CDR1 reads LNHDA; CDR2 reads SQIVND (reference sequence). Trimming stripped 3 bases from V and 5 bases from J, with 5 bases between. There are 12 residues in the CDR3. This CDR3 is CASSMQDQPQHF. CDR3 DNA: TGTGCCAGTAGTATGCAGGATCAGCCCCAGCATTTT.

This clonotype is large by share. The rearrangement links TRBV24-1 to TRBJ1-5, with TRBD1 as a possible D gene (5 bases). Per germline, CDR1 KGHDR and CDR2 SFDVKD. Trimming left V 3 bases short and J 4 bases short, with 9 bases between. This CDR3 is 14 amino acids long. The CDR3 is CATSDPGLNQPQHF. CDR3 bases: TGTGCCACCAGTGATCCGGGGCTTAATCAGCCCCAGCATTTT.

A few counts support this clonotype. The rearrangement uses TRBV12-3 or TRBV12-4 and TRBJ2-1; D is uncertain. Trimming removed 8 bases from V and 0 bases from J, with 17 bases in between. CDR3 length: 16 amino acids. The CDR3: CASQEALTSSYNEQFF. DNA for the CDR3: TGTGCCAGCCAGGAAGCCCTAACCAGCTCCTACAATGAGCAGTTCTTC.

As regards this clonotype: The junction differs from germline at one of its ends, possibly a read error. The V gene is TRBV5-5, the J gene TRBJ2-6; D not certain. This CDR3 contains 15 residues. CDR1 is SGHKS and CDR2 is YYEKEE in the germline V gene (reference sequence). CDR3: CASSLVGAGANVLTF. CDR3 bases: TGTGCCAGCAGCTTGGTCGGAGCTGGAGCCAACGTCCTGACTTTC.

This clonotype is labeled as large. The chain uses TRBV25-1 and TRBJ2-1; D uncertain. The germline V and J ends were trimmed by 4 bases and 8 bases, with 6 bases remaining between them. Germline CDR1 and CDR2: MGHDK and SYGVNS. The CDR3 spans 11 residues. The CDR3 spells CASSVGDEQFF. Here the CDR3 DNA reads TGTGCCAGCAGTGTTGGGGATGAGCAGTTCTTC.

This clonotype qualifies as large (0.1 to 1%). This sequence joins TRBV2 and TRBJ2-1, with 10 positions matching TRBD2. V was clipped by 1 base and J by 14 bases; unmatched bases: 2. The CDR3 totals 12 residues. The germline V gene encodes CDR1 SNHLY and CDR2 FYNNEI. The CDR3 DNA is TGTGCCAGCAGTGAAGTGGGGACTAGCGAGTTCTTC. It translates to CASSEVGTSEFF.

V is TRBV20-1 and J is TRBJ2-7; 9 bases agree with TRBD2. The germline V gene encodes CDR1 DFQATT and CDR2 SNEGSKA (reference sequence). The CDR3 is made up of 14 amino acids. The J segment lost 3 bases and the V segment lost 2 bases, leaving 5 bases of the junction unmatched. This CDR3 is CSARRVAGDYEQYF. CDR3 in DNA: TGCAGTGCTAGAAGAGTAGCGGGGGACTACGAGCAGTACTTC.

This clonotype is medium-sized by share. The chain uses TRBV27 and TRBJ1-1; TRBD1 matches 11 bases. CDR3 length: 15 residues. Unmatched junction bases numbered 6, after V lost 5 bases and J lost 4 bases. The V gene's germline CDR1 is MNHEY and CDR2 SMNVEV (reference sequence). The CDR3 protein is CASSPAGTGGTEAFF. In DNA, the CDR3 is TGTGCCAGCAGTCCGGCCGGGACAGGGGGCACTGAAGCTTTCTTT.

The gene calls are TRBV27 and TRBJ2-1; D is perhaps TRBD2 (6 bases). The V end lost 4 bases, the J end lost 6 bases, and 13 bases lay between the germline ends. The CDR3 sequence is 14 residues long. Germline CDR1 MNHEY, CDR2 SMNVEV (reference sequence). CDR3 nucleotides: TGTGCCAGCAGTTCGGGACTTTCCAGCAATGAGCAGTTCTTC. Translation: CASSSGLSSNEQFF.

This clonotype ranks as large. The V gene is TRBV4-1, the J gene TRBJ1-4; 7 bases match TRBD1. The V gene's germline CDR1 is MGHRA and CDR2 YSYEKL. The CDR3 runs to 16 residues. V shed 5 bases and J 5 bases; nucleotides not matched to a gene: 11. CDR3 DNA: TGCGCCAGCAGCACACGATCGACAGGGACAAATGAAAAACTGTTTTTT. It translates to CASSTRSTGTNEKLFF.

This clonotype ranks as medium-sized (0.01 to 0.1%). The CDR3 here is CASSLEPRAGGRGSPLHF. The CDR3 nucleotides are TGTGCCAGCAGCTTAGAACCTCGTGCTGGGGGCCGTGGGTCACCCCTCCACTTT. The rearrangement joins TRBV7-8 to TRBJ1-6, with TRBD1 as a possible D gene (6 bases). The germline V gene encodes CDR1 SGHVS and CDR2 FQNEAQ. V was clipped by 1 base and J by 10 bases, with 23 bases between them. This CDR3 region has 18 residues.

This clonotype qualifies as medium-sized. J is TRBJ1-2 and V is TRBV27, with D tentatively TRBD1 (6 bases). Trimming left V 5 bases short and J 0 bases short, with 13 bases between. Germline CDR1 MNHEY, CDR2 SMNVEV (reference sequence). The CDR3 totals 15 residues. The CDR3 nucleotides are TGTGCCAGCAGTCCTCGGGACACTCCTAACTATGGCTACACCTTC. It yields the protein CASSPRDTPNYGYTF.

By its share, this clonotype is medium-sized. The chain is built from TRBV27 and TRBJ1-6; tentative D call: TRBD1 (5 bases). The CDR3 covers 19 residues. Germline-derived CDR1 and CDR2 are MNHEY and SMNVEV (reference sequence). V lost 2 bases and J lost 0, with 17 bases in between. This CDR3 is CASSLRKGTSSSYNSPLHF. The CDR3 nucleotides are TGTGCCAGCAGTTTAAGGAAGGGGACCTCGAGCTCCTATAATTCACCCCTCCACTTT.

This clonotype has only a few counts. A much larger clone differs from this one at a single base, so this may be a read error. The V gene is TRBV29-1, the J gene TRBJ2-3; no clear D gene. The germline CDR1 and CDR2 sequences are SQVTM and ANQGSEA. The germline V and J ends were trimmed by 7 bases and 6 bases, with 20 bases remaining between them. The CDR3 loop spans 14 amino acids. CDR3 nucleotide sequence: TGCAGCGCTGATGACAAGCCTGGGTCTGATACGCAGTATTTT. This gives the protein CSADDKPGSDTQYF.

The chain carries TRBV7-3 and TRBJ2-3; the D is unclear. The CDR3 spans 12 residues. Trimming removed 4 bases at V and 5 bases at J, with 7 bases between. Germline V gene data show CDR1 as SGHTA and CDR2 as FQGTGA. CDR3 nucleotide sequence: TGTGCCAGCAGCTCCGTAGGAGATACGCAGTATTTT. Translation gives CASSSVGDTQYF.

This clonotype is labeled as large (0.1 to 1%). The V gene is TRBV20-1, the J gene TRBJ1-1; D is perhaps TRBD1 (5 bases). This CDR3 has 15 residues. V lost 0 bases, J lost 3 bases, and 14 bases lay in between. Germline assignment: CDR1 DFQATT and CDR2 SNEGSKA (reference sequence). CDR3 region: CSARDFKGTDTEAFF. CDR3 DNA sequence: TGCAGTGCTAGAGATTTTAAGGGGACGGACACTGAAGCTTTCTTT.

This clonotype was counted between two and nine times. This chain connects TRBV2 to TRBJ2-3, with D possibly called TRBD1 or TRBD2 (5 bases each). The CDR3 runs to 12 residues. Germline V gives CDR1 SNHLY, CDR2 FYNNEI. The V and J ends lost 8 bases and 3 bases respectively, with 9 bases between them. In DNA form, the CDR3 reads TGTGCCAGCTTGGGGGTGACAGATACGCAGTATTTT. Translation: CASLGVTDTQYF.

This clonotype was seen only a few times. This sequence joins TRBV19 and TRBJ2-2; no reliable D call. The CDR3 is made up of 12 amino acids. Germline loops: CDR1 LNHDA, CDR2 SQIVND (reference sequence). The ends were cut back, 7 bases at V and 7 bases at J, with 10 bases in the middle. CDR3 protein: CASKTGVGELFF. The CDR3 DNA reads as TGTGCCAGTAAAACCGGCGTCGGGGAGCTGTTTTTT.

This clonotype was counted a few times. The gene calls are TRBV28 and TRBJ1-2; 7 bases are a match to TRBD1. Losses at the gene ends were 6 bases for V and 4 bases for J; bases not matched to a gene: 5. Germline V gives CDR1 MDHEN, CDR2 SYDVKM. The CDR3 runs to 13 residues. The CDR3 loop is CASSSGQVYGYTF. For the CDR3, the DNA is TGTGCCAGCAGCTCAGGACAGGTCTATGGCTACACCTTC.